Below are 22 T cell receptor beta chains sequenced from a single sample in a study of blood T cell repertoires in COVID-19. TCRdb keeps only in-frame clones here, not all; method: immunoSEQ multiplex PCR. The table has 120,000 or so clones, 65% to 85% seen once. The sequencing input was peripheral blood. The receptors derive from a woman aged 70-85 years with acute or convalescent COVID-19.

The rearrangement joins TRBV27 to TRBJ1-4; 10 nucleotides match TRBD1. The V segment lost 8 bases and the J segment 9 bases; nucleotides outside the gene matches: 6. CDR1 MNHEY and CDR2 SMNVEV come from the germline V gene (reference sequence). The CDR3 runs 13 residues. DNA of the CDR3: TGTGCCAGCGGGGACAGGGGTCACCAAAAACTGTTTTTT. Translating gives CASGDRGHQKLFF.

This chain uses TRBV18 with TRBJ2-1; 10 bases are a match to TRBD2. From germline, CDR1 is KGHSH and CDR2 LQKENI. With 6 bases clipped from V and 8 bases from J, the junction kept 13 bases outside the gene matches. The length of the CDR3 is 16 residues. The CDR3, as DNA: TGTGCCAGCTCCCAATCGGGTAGCGGGGGGCTCGATGAGCAGTTCTTC. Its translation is CASSQSGSGGLDEQFF. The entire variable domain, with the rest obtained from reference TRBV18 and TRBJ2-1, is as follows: NAGVMQNPRHLVRRRGQEARLRCSPMKGHSHVYWYRQLPEEGLKFMVYLQKENIIDESGMPKERFSAEFPKEGPSILRIQQVVRGDSAAYFCASSQSGSGGLDEQFFGPGTRLTVL.

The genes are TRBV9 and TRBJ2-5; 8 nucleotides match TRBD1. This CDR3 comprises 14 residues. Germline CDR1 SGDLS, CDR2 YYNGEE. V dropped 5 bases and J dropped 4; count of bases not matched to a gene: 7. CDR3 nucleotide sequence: TGTGCCAGCAGTCAGACAGGGGCCGGAGAGACCCAGTACTTC. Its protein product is CASSQTGAGETQYF. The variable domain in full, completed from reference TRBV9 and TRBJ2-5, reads DSGVTQTPKHLITATGQRVTLRCSPRSGDLSVYWYQQSLDQGLQFLIQYYNGEERAKGNILERFSAQQFPDLHSELNLSSLELGDSALYFCASSQTGAGETQYFGPGTRLLVL.

The CDR3 DNA is TGTGCCACCAGTGCGCAGGGGGGCCACACCGGGGAGCTGTTTTTT. Encoded protein: CATSAQGGHTGELFF. The chain recombines TRBV24-1 with TRBJ2-2; D possibly corresponds to TRBD1 (7 bases). The germline V gene encodes CDR1 KGHDR and CDR2 SFDVKD. The CDR3 covers 15 residues. Between the trimmed V and J ends, which lost 5 bases and 3 bases, there was a span of 12 bases.

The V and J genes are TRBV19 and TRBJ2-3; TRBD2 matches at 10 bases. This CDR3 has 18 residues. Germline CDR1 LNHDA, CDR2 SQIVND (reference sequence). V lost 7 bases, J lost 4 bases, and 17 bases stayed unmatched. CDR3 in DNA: TGTGCCAGTACTAGGGGATTAGCGGGGGGTTTAGAATCAGATACGCAGTATTTT. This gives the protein CASTRGLAGGLESDTQYF. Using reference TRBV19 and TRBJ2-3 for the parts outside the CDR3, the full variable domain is DGGITQSPKYLFRKEGQNVTLSCEQNLNHDAMYWYRQDPGQGLRLIYYSQIVNDFQKGDIAEGYSVSREKKESFPLTVTSAQKNPTAFYLCASTRGLAGGLESDTQYFGPGTRLTVL.

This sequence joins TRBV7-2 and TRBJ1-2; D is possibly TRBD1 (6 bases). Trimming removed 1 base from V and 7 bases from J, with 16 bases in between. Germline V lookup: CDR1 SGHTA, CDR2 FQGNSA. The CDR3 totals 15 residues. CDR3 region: CASSLGFQGQAGYTF. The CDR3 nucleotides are TGTGCCAGCAGCTTAGGGTTCCAGGGGCAGGCTGGCTACACCTTC. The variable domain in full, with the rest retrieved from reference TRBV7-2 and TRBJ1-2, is GAGVSQSPSNKVTEKGKDVELRCDPISGHTALYWYRQSLGQGLEFLIYFQGNSAPDKSGLPSDRFSAERTGGSVSTLTIQRTQQEDSAVYLCASSLGFQGQAGYTFGSGTRLTVV.

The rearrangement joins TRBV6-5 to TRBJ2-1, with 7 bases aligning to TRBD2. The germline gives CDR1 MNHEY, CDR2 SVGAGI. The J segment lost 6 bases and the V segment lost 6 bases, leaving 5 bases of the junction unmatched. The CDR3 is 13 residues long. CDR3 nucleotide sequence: TGTGCCAGCAGCAACTCGGGGGGCAATGAGCAGTTCTTC. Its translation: CASSNSGGNEQFF.

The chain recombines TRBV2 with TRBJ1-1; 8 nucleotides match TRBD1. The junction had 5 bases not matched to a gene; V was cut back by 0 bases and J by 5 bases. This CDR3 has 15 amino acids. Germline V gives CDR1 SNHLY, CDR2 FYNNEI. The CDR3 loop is CASSEARTGFTEAFF. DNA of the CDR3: TGTGCCAGCAGTGAAGCGCGGACAGGGTTTACTGAAGCTTTCTTT. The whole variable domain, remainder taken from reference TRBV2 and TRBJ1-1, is EPEVTQTPSHQVTQMGQEVILRCVPISNHLYFYWYRQILGQKVEFLVSFYNNEISEKSEIFDDQFSVERPDGSNFTLKIRSTKLEDSAMYFCASSEARTGFTEAFFGQGTRLTVV.

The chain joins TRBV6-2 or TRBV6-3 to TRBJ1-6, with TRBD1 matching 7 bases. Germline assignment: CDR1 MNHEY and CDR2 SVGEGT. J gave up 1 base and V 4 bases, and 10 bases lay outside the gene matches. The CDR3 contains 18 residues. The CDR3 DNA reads TGTGCCAGCAGTTTCAGGAGGGACAGAAATTCCTATAATTCACCCCTCCACTTT. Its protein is CASSFRRDRNSYNSPLHF.

The CDR3 loop reads CASSGGQGYYEQYF. For the CDR3, the DNA is TGCGCCAGCAGCGGAGGACAGGGATATTACGAGCAGTACTTC. The chain employs TRBV5-1 and TRBJ2-7; 8 bases align to TRBD1. J lost 4 bases, V lost 4 bases, and 7 bases had no gene match. The CDR3 loop spans 14 amino acids. Looked up from germline, CDR1 is SGHRS and CDR2 is YFSETQ.

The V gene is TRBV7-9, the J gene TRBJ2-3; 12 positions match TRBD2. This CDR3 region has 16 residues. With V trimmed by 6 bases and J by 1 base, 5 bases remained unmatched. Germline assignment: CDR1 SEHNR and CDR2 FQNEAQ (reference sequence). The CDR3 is CASSHRLAGGTDTQYF. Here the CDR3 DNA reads TGTGCCAGCAGTCACAGACTAGCGGGAGGCACAGATACGCAGTATTTT.

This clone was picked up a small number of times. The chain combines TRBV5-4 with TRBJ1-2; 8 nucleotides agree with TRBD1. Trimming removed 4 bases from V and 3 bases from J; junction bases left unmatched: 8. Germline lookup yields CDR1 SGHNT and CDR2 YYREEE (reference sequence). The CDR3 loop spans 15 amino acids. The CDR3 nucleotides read TGTGCCAGCAGCCCCTCGGACAGGGCTGACTATGGCTACACCTTC. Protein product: CASSPSDRADYGYTF.

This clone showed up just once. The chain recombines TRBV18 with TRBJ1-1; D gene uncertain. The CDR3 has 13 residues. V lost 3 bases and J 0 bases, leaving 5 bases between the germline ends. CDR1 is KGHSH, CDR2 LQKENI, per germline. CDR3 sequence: CASSPQLNTEAFF. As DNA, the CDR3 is TGTGCCAGCTCACCTCAATTGAACACTGAAGCTTTCTTT.

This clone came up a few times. CDR3 sequence reads: CASSEAGRPAGGKLFF. The CDR3 nucleotides read TGTGCCAGCAGTGAAGCGGGGCGTCCCGCGGGGGGAAAACTGTTTTTT. This chain uses TRBV2 with TRBJ1-4, with D possibly TRBD1 on 5 matching bases. The CDR3 covers 16 residues. V was shortened by 0 bases and J by 10 bases, with 18 bases between the two germline ends. Germline CDR1 and CDR2: SNHLY and FYNNEI.

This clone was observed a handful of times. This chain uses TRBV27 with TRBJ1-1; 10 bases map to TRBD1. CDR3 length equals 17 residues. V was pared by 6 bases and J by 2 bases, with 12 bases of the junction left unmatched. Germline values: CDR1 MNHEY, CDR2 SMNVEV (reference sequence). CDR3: CASSFTGQGIQNTEAFF. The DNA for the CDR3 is TGTGCCAGCAGCTTTACGGGACAGGGGATTCAAAACACTGAAGCTTTCTTT.

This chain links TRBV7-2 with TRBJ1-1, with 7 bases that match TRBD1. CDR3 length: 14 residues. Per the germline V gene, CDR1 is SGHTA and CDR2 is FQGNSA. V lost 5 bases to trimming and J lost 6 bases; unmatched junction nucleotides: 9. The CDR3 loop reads CASSARGADPEAFF. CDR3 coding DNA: TGTGCCAGCAGCGCCAGGGGGGCTGACCCTGAAGCTTTCTTT.

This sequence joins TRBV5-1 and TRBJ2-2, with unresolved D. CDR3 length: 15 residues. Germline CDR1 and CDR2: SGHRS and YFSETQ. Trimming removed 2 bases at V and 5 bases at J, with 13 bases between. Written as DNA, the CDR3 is TGCGCCAGCAGCTTACTTCGACAAAATACCGGGGAGCTGTTTTTT. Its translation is CASSLLRQNTGELFF.

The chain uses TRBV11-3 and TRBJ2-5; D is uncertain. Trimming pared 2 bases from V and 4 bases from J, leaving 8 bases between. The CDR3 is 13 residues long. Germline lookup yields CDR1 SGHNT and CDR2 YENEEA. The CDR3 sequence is CASSLYLVETQYF. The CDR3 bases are TGTGCCAGCAGCTTATATCTAGTAGAGACCCAGTACTTC.

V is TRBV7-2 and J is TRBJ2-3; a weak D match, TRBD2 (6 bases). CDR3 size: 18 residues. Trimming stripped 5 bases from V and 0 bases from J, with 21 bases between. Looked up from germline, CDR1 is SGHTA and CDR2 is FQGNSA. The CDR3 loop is CASSPSWAGSTSTDTQYF. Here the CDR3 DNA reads TGTGCCAGCAGCCCCAGTTGGGCGGGATCAACTAGCACAGATACGCAGTATTTT. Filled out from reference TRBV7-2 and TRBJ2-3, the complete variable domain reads GAGVSQSPSNKVTEKGKDVELRCDPISGHTALYWYRQSLGQGLEFLIYFQGNSAPDKSGLPSDRFSAERTGGSVSTLTIQRTQQEDSAVYLCASSPSWAGSTSTDTQYFGPGTRLTVL.

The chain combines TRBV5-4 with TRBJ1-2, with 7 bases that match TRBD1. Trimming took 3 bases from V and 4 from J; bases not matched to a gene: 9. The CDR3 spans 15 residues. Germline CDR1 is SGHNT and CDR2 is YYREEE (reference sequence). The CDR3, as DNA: TGTGCCAGCAGCTCAGGGGGGCAGGCAGTCTATGGCTACACCTTC. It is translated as CASSSGGQAVYGYTF.

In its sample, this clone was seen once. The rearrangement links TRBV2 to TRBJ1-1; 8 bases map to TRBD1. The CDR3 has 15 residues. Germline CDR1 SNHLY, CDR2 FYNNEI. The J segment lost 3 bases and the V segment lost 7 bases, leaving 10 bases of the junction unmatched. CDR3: CASILQGARYTEAFF. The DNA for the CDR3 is TGTGCCAGCATACTTCAGGGGGCGCGCTACACTGAAGCTTTCTTT.

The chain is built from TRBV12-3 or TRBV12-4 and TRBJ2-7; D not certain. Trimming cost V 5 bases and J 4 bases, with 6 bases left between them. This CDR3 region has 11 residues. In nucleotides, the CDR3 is TGTGCCAGCAGTCTTACTTACGAGCAGTACGTC. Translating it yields CASSLTYEQYV.